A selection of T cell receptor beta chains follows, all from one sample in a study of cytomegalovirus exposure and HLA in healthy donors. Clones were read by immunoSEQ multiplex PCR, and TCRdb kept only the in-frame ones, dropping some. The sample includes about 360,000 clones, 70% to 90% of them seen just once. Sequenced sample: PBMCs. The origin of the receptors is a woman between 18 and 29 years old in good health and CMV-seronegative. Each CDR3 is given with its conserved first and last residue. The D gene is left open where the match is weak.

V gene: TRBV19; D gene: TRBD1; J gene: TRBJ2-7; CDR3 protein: CASATGELKNEQYF; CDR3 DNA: TGTGCCAGCGCCACAGGGGAACTCAAGAACGAGCAGTACTTC
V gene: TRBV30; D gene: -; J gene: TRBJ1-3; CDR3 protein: CAWRARPYSGNTIYF; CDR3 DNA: TGTGCCTGGAGGGCGAGGCCCTACTCTGGAAACACCATATATTTT
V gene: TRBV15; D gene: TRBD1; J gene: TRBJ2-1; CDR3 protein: CATSRGQGADEQFF; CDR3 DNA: TGTGCCACCAGCAGGGGACAGGGGGCTGATGAGCAGTTCTTC
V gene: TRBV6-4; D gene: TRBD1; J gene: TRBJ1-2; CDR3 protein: CASRAPGQGHGYTF; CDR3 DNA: TGTGCCAGCCGCGCCCCGGGACAGGGCCATGGCTACACCTTC
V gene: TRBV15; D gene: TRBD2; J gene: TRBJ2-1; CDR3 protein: CATRPGRLAGNTNEQFF; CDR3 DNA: TGTGCCACCAGACCCGGGCGACTAGCGGGGAATACAAATGAGCAGTTCTTC
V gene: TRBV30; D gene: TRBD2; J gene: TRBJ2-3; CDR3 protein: CAWGLAGGPADTQYF; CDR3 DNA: TGTGCCTGGGGACTAGCGGGAGGGCCGGCAGATACGCAGTATTTT
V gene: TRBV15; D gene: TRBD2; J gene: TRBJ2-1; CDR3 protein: CATSRMGTLAGQFF; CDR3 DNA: TGTGCCACCAGCAGAATGGGGACTCTAGCGGGGCAGTTCTTC
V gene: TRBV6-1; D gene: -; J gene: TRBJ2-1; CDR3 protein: CATLENPYNEQFF; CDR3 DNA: TGTGCCACCTTAGAAAACCCCTACAATGAGCAGTTCTTC
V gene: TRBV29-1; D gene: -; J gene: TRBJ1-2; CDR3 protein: CSVEATGGGYTF; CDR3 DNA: TGCAGCGTTGAAGCGACAGGTGGCGGCTACACCTTC
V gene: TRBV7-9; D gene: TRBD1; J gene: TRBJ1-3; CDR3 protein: CASSPGQGDPHF; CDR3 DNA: TGTGCCAGCAGCCCCGGACAGGGAGACCCCCATTTT
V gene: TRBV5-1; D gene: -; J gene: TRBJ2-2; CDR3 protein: CASSGVLGGGELFF; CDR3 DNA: TGCGCCAGCAGCGGGGTCCTCGGAGGCGGGGAGCTGTTTTTT
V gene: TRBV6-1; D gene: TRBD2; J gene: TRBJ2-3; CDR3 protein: CACDSGGFHTDTQYF; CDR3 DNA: TGTGCCTGCGATAGCGGGGGGTTCCACACAGATACGCAGTATTTT
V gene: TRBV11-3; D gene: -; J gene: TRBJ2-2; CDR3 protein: CASSLVGGNTGELFF; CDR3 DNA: TGTGCCAGCAGCTTAGTCGGGGGGAACACCGGGGAGCTGTTTTTT
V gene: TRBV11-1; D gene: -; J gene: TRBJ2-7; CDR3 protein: CASSLVQASYEQYF; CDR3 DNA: TGTGCCAGCAGCTTAGTTCAGGCCTCCTACGAGCAGTACTTC
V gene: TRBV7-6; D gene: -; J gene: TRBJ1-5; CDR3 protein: CASSLRGRYQPQHF; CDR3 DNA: TGTGCCAGCAGCTTACGGGGAAGGTATCAGCCCCAGCATTTT
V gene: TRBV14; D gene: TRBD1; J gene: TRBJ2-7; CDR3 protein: CASSLGTGIYEQYF; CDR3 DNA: TGTGCCAGCAGCCTCGGGACAGGGATTTACGAGCAGTACTTC
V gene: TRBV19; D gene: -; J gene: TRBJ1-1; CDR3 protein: CASKRGTAFF; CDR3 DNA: TGTGCCAGTAAAAGGGGTACAGCTTTCTTT